The 20 T cell receptor beta chains presented below share a single source sample, sequenced in a study of shared clonotypes between healthy human individuals. Generated by immunoSEQ multiplex PCR, the TCRdb table keeps only in-frame clones and is missing some. The repertoire holds a few million clones, with approximately 95% as singletons. The sequenced sample consisted of naive CD4+ T cells from PBMCs. Subset given: CD45RA+ positively selected. Receptors were obtained from a man between 18 and 29 years old in good health. Some clones in this sample may be carry-over from other donors' samples.

The J gene is TRBJ1-1, the V gene TRBV2; D ambiguous. The V gene lost 5 bases and the J gene lost 11 bases, with 24 bases spanning the gap. There are 15 residues in the CDR3. Germline CDR1 is SNHLY and CDR2 is FYNNEI. The CDR3 DNA reads as TGTGCCAGCAGTCCACCGGCAGATTCAGGTGTAAGGGCTTTCTTT. It is translated as CASSPPADSGVRAFF.

V gene TRBV6-1 combines with J gene TRBJ1-1; the match to TRBD1 covers 7 bases. V lost 1 base and J lost 0; bases outside the gene matches: 11. The CDR3 sequence is 18 residues long. Germline-derived CDR1 and CDR2 are MNHNS and SASEGT. The CDR3 DNA follows: TGTGCCAGCAGTGAAGGGAGACAGGGAGGCCCCATGAACACTGAAGCTTTCTTT. As protein: CASSEGRQGGPMNTEAFF.

This sequence joins TRBV5-4 and TRBJ1-2; a possible D gene is TRBD1 (5 bases). V shed 0 bases and J shed 7 bases, with 10 bases lying between them. Germline V CDR1 and CDR2: SGHNT, YYREEE (reference sequence). The CDR3 is made up of 13 amino acids. CDR3 protein: CASSLVKGSGYTF. The CDR3 nucleotides are TGTGCCAGCAGCTTGGTGAAGGGGTCTGGCTACACCTTC.

The chain uses TRBV7-8 and TRBJ2-1; weak D call: TRBD1 (5 bases). Trimming left V 5 bases short and J 2 bases short, with 16 bases between. This CDR3 spans 16 amino acids. Germline loops: CDR1 SGHVS, CDR2 FQNEAQ. CDR3 sequence: CASSPPRPGTYNEQFF. The CDR3 coding sequence is TGTGCCAGCAGCCCTCCCCGTCCAGGGACCTACAATGAGCAGTTCTTC.

The chain is built from TRBV19 and TRBJ1-2, with D hard to call. Looked up from germline, CDR1 is LNHDA and CDR2 is SQIVND (reference sequence). V lost 7 bases and J 1 base, leaving 4 bases between the germline ends. This CDR3 is 11 amino acids long. This chain's CDR3 is CASIDNYGYTF. The CDR3, as DNA: TGTGCCAGTATTGATAACTATGGCTACACCTTC.

The V gene is TRBV29-1, the J gene TRBJ2-1; D gene unclear. The germline gives CDR1 SQVTM, CDR2 ANQGSEA. This CDR3 spans 15 amino acids. V lost 0 bases to trimming and J lost 4 bases, with 13 bases between them. The CDR3 DNA follows: TGCAGCGTTGAAGACTCAAGGGTCGTGTACAATGAGCAGTTCTTC. It encodes CSVEDSRVVYNEQFF.

V gene TRBV2 combines with J gene TRBJ1-5, with D maybe TRBD1 (5 bases). CDR3 length equals 15 residues. V was cut by 3 bases and J by 0 bases, with 9 bases left in between. Germline V gives CDR1 SNHLY, CDR2 FYNNEI. The CDR3 DNA reads TGTGCCAGCAGTGAGGGGACCTATAGCAATCAGCCCCAGCATTTT. This translates into CASSEGTYSNQPQHF. Based on the CDR3 plus reference TRBV2 and TRBJ1-5, the full variable domain is EPEVTQTPSHQVTQMGQEVILRCVPISNHLYFYWYRQILGQKVEFLVSFYNNEISEKSEIFDDQFSVERPDGSNFTLKIRSTKLEDSAMYFCASSEGTYSNQPQHFGDGTRLSIL.

V gene TRBV28 combines with J gene TRBJ2-1; TRBD2 aligns across 13 bases. Germline values: CDR1 MDHEN, CDR2 SYDVKM. The CDR3 runs to 16 residues. V lost 5 bases, J lost 3 bases, and 4 bases stayed unmatched. CDR3 region: CASSGGTSGIYNEQFF. CDR3 coding DNA: TGTGCCAGCAGTGGGGGGACTAGCGGGATCTACAATGAGCAGTTCTTC.

Concerning this clone itself: An end of the junction does not agree with germline; a read error may underlie this. This chain links TRBV4-1 with TRBJ1-2; D is unclear. The CDR3 is made up of 14 amino acids. Germline V gives CDR1 MGHRA, CDR2 YSYEKL. The CDR3 loop is CASSPTRDNYGCTF. The CDR3 region has the DNA TGCGCCAGCAGCCCCACCAGAGACAACTATGGCTGCACCTTC.

The chain carries TRBV7-9 and TRBJ2-1, with no clear D. The CDR3 is 14 amino acids. With 1 base removed from V and 4 bases from J, the gap between germline ends came to 8 bases. Germline V gene lookup returns CDR1 SEHNR and CDR2 FQNEAQ (reference sequence). The CDR3 protein is CASSLDIRYNEQFF. The CDR3 DNA sequence: TGTGCCAGCAGCTTAGATATAAGATACAATGAGCAGTTCTTC.

The V call is TRBV7-2, the J call TRBJ2-2, with a weak D call TRBD2 (6 bases). The V end lost 3 bases, the J end lost 4 bases, and 15 bases lay between the germline ends. CDR3 length: 16 amino acids. Germline V CDR1 and CDR2: SGHTA, FQGNSA. In DNA, the CDR3 is TGTGCCAGCAGCTTCTTATCGGGAGCTCTCACCGGGGAGCTGTTTTTT. This translates into CASSFLSGALTGELFF.

J is TRBJ2-1 and V is TRBV19, with D possibly being TRBD2 (6 bases). The V end was cut by 3 bases, the J end by 2 bases, with 23 bases between. Germline V gene lookup returns CDR1 LNHDA and CDR2 SQIVND (reference sequence). The CDR3 contains 19 residues. The CDR3 DNA is TGTGCCAGTAGTATGGGACTCTCGCCCCTCCCAGGGCCCTACAATGAGCAGTTCTTC. Translated: CASSMGLSPLPGPYNEQFF.

This chain joins TRBV5-1 and TRBJ2-3; no firm D call. The CDR3 is 16 residues long. Trimming took 1 base from V and 2 from J, leaving 14 bases between them. The germline V gene encodes CDR1 SGHRS and CDR2 YFSETQ. The CDR3 is CASSLSRPGYTDTQYF. For the CDR3, the DNA is TGCGCCAGCAGCTTGTCCCGGCCTGGATACACAGATACGCAGTATTTT.

The gene calls are TRBV28 and TRBJ1-2; 8 nucleotides line up with TRBD1. The germline V gene has CDR1 MDHEN and CDR2 SYDVKM. V dropped 5 bases and J dropped 5; count of bases not matched to a gene: 4. The CDR3 length is 13 residues. CDR3 sequence reads: CASSARQGYGYTF. CDR3 DNA sequence: TGTGCCAGCAGTGCCCGACAGGGGTATGGCTACACCTTC.

V gene TRBV28 combines with J gene TRBJ1-4, with unresolved D. The V gene's germline CDR1 is MDHEN and CDR2 SYDVKM. This CDR3 is 15 amino acids long. V was pared by 5 bases and J by 8 bases, with 18 bases between. The CDR3 DNA follows: TGTGCCAGCAGTCTATCACACCACCGAGGCGAAAAACTGTTTTTT. Translation: CASSLSHHRGEKLFF.

The gene calls are TRBV5-4 and TRBJ2-5; TRBD1 is a possible D gene (6 bases). The CDR3 covers 17 residues. Trimming took off 3 bases at V and 4 bases at J, with 22 bases between the two ends. CDR1 is SGHNT and CDR2 is YYREEE in the germline V gene (reference sequence). This CDR3 reads CASSWGRAGAMGETQYF. CDR3 in DNA: TGTGCCAGCAGCTGGGGCAGGGCAGGGGCGATGGGAGAGACCCAGTACTTC.

This clone has only one observation. The rearrangement uses TRBV11-2 and TRBJ1-1; TRBD1 is a possible D gene (6 bases). The CDR3 is 15 residues long. Germline V CDR1 and CDR2: SGHAT, FQNNGV. Trimming shortened V by 1 base and J by 2 bases, and 11 bases separated the two germline ends. In DNA, the CDR3 is TGTGCCAGCAGCTTAGGGGGGGCTGCAAACACTGAAGCTTTCTTT. Its translation is CASSLGGAANTEAFF.

A few counts support this clone. This chain uses TRBV5-5 with TRBJ2-5; 8 positions agree with TRBD2. Germline-derived CDR1 and CDR2 are SGHKS and YYEKEE (reference sequence). Trimming removed 2 bases from V and 1 base from J; junction bases left unmatched: 7. This CDR3 comprises 16 residues. CDR3 in amino acids: CASSFTLAGPQETQYF. The DNA of the CDR3 is TGTGCCAGCAGCTTTACCTTAGCGGGGCCCCAAGAGACCCAGTACTTC.

The J gene is TRBJ2-7, the V gene TRBV21-1; TRBD1, as called in the table, went unchecked against the DNA. TRBV21-1 is tagged as a pseudogene. The CDR3 covers 17 residues. Here the CDR3 DNA reads TGTGCCAGCAGCAAACCCCCCAAACAGGGTCTGCCCTACGAGCAGTACTTC. Translation gives CASSKPPKQGLPYEQYF.

J is TRBJ2-5 and V is TRBV13, with 7 bases lining up with TRBD2. CDR1 is PRHDT, CDR2 FYEKMQ, per germline (reference sequence). The V and J ends lost 5 bases and 2 bases, in that order; junction bases with no gene match: 5. This CDR3 is 14 amino acids long. The CDR3 nucleotides are TGTGCCAGCAGCCCTTGGGGGGGTCAAGAGACCCAGTACTTC. Translation gives CASSPWGGQETQYF.